This T cell receptor beta chain was documented in a study of T-cell reconstitution after alpha-beta-depleted transplantation in children. Researchers prepared the TCRbeta library using unique molecular identifiers, the study reports. TCRdb called the PCR reads again in MiXCR, with one record for every CDR3 protein. This sample carries nearly 550,000 distinct CDR3 sequences, around 18% of them seen once, and the ten largest clones take less than 4%. Germline V gene data show CDR1 as SGHVS and CDR2 as FQNEAQ. Trimming cost V 0 bases and J 5 bases; bases outside gene matches: 10. This CDR3 contains 18 residues.

The receptor was derived from a human donor who donated a stem cell graft to a child with acute lymphoblastic leukemia. This specimen consisted of PBMCs from the stem cell graft donor, obtained from the stem cell graft. The rearrangement uses TRBV7-8 and TRBJ2-2; TRBD2 aligns across 9 bases. This chain's CDR3 is CASSLAGVAGERTGELFF. Here the CDR3 DNA reads TGTGCCAGCAGCTTAGCAGGCGTAGCGGGAGAACGGACCGGGGAGCTGTTTTTT.